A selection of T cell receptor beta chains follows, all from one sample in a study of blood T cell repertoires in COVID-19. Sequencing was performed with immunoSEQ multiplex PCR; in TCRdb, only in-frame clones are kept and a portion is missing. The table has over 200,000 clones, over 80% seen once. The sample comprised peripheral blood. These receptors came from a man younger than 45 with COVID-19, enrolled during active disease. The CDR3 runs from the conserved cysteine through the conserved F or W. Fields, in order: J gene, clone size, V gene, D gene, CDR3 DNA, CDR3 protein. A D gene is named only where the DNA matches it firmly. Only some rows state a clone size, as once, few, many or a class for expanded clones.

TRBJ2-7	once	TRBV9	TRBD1	TGTGCCAGCAGCGCCTCCGGGACAGGGGGTCGCGAGCAGTACTTC	CASSASGTGGREQYF
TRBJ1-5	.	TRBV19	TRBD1	TGTGCCAGTAGTGCAGCTACAGGGGGGTATCAGCCCCAGCATTTT	CASSAATGGYQPQHF
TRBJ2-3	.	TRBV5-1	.	TGCGCCAGCAGCTTGGTTAGTCTAGTAGTGGGTCTTCGGGATACGCAGTATTTT	CASSLVSLVVGLRDTQYF
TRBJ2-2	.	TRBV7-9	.	TGTGCCAGCAGTTTTAGAAACACCGGGGAGCTGTTTTTT	CASSFRNTGELFF
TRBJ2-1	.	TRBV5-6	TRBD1	TGTGCCAGCAGCTTGCCCGGGACAGGTGGCTACAATGAGCAGTTCTTC	CASSLPGTGGYNEQFF
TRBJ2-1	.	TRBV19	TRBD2	TGTGCCAGTAGTATAAGCGGGAGGGCAATAGATGAGCAGTTCTTC	CASSISGRAIDEQFF
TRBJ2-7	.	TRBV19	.	TGTGCCAGTAGCACAACTGACAGTGCCGAGCAGTACTTC	CASSTTDSAEQYF
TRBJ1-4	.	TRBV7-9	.	TGTGCCAGCAGCGGACCGACAGCCAACCAGGAAAAACTGTTTTTT	CASSGPTANQEKLFF
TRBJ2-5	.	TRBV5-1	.	TGCGCCAGCAGCCCTGAGTGGGCCCAAGAGACCCAGTACTTC	CASSPEWAQETQYF
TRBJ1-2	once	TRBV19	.	TGTGCCAGTAGTATAAAGGGGGGGGCGCATGGCTACACCTTC	CASSIKGGAHGYTF
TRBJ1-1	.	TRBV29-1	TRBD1	TGCAGCGCTCAGACAGGGGGTGTCAACACTGAAGCTTTCTTT	CSAQTGGVNTEAFF
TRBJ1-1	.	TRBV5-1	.	TGCGCCAGCAGCCCCCCTGGCGGGGGAGGGGACACTGAAGCTTTCTTT	CASSPPGGGGDTEAFF
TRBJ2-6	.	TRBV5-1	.	TGCGCCAGCAGCCGGATGATACAGGTCTCTGGGGCCAACGTCCTGACTTTC	CASSRMIQVSGANVLTF
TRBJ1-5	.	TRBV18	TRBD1	TGTGCCAGCTCGCCGACCGGGACAGGGGGCAATCAGCCCCAGCATTTT	CASSPTGTGGNQPQHF
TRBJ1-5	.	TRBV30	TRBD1	TGTGCCTGGGACAGGGGGGTTTTGAGCAATCAGCCCCAGCATTTT	CAWDRGVLSNQPQHF
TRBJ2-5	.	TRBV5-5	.	TGTGCCAGCAGCTTCGACGGTGGGGGGACTCAAGAGACCCAGTACTTC	CASSFDGGGTQETQYF
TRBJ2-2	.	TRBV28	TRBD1	TGTGCCAGCAGTTTAGGGGACAGGGGGCCCGGGGAGCTGTTTTTT	CASSLGDRGPGELFF
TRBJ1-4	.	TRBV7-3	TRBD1	TGTGCCAGCAGCTTAGGACAGGGGGCAGGAAAACTGTTTTTT	CASSLGQGAGKLFF
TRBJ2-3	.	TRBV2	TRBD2	TGTGCCAGCAGTGACCTAGCGGGGGCCCCCACAGATACGCAGTATTTT	CASSDLAGAPTDTQYF
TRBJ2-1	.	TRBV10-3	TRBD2	TGTGCCATCAGTGTTGGCGGGGGGACTTACAATGAGCAGTTCTTC	CAISVGGGTYNEQFF
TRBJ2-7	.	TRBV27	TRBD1	TGTGCCAGCAGTGCCCGACAGGGCGCACACTACGAGCAGTACTTC	CASSARQGAHYEQYF
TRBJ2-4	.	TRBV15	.	TGTGCCACCAGCAGAGATTTGGGCGATGACGGAGGCTTC	CATSRDLGDDGGF
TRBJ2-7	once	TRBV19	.	TGTGCCAGTAGTCCGTTAGACAGCCACTACTACGAGCAGTACTTC	CASSPLDSHYYEQYF
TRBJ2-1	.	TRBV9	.	TGTGCCAGCAGCGTAGGTGCGGGAAGCATCAATGAGCAGTTCTTC	CASSVGAGSINEQFF
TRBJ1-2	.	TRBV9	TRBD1	TGTGCCAGCAGCGTAGCACCAGGGGGCGAAAACTATGGCTACACCTTC	CASSVAPGGENYGYTF
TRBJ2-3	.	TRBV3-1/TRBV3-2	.	TGTGCCAGCAGCCTCCGACCGGAGGATACGCAGTATTTT	CASSLRPEDTQYF
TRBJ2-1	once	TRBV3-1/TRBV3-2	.	TGTGCCAGCAGCCAAAGGGTAGGGAGTTACAATGAGCAGTTCTTC	CASSQRVGSYNEQFF
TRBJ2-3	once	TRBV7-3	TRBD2	TGTGCCAGCAGCTACGGACTAGCGAGGACAGATACGCAGTATTTT	CASSYGLARTDTQYF
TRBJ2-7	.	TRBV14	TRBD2	TGTGCCAGCAGCCGCCCCGTCGGGGGGTGGGGAGTTGACGAGCAGTACTTC	CASSRPVGGWGVDEQYF
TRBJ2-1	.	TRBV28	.	TGTGCCAGCAGTTTGGGAGGAGCGCGCAATGAGCAGTTCTTC	CASSLGGARNEQFF
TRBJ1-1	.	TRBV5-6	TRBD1	TGTGCCAGCAGCTCGGAAACCGGGACAGGGAACACTGAAGCTTTCTTT	CASSSETGTGNTEAFF
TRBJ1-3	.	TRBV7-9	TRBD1	TGTGCCAGCAGCTTAGCCTTTGGGACAGGGAGTGGAAACACCATATATTTT	CASSLAFGTGSGNTIYF
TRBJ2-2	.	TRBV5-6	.	TGTGCCAGCAGCAGGGCAGGGAAGGTTGGAGCCGGGGAGCTGTTTTTT	CASSRAGKVGAGELFF
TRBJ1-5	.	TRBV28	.	TGTGCCAGCAGTTTCAATCCAGGTACCTATAGCAATCAGCCCCAGCATTTT	CASSFNPGTYSNQPQHF
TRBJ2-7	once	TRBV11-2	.	TGTGCCAGCAGCTCACCTAGACGGGGGACCGAGCAGTACTTC	CASSSPRRGTEQYF
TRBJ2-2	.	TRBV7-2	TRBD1	TGTGCCAGCAGCTCGCAAACCGGGACAGAGGAGCTGTTTTTT	CASSSQTGTEELFF
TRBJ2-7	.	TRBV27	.	TGTGCCAGCACGAACTACGGGAACGAGCAGTACTTC	CASTNYGNEQYF
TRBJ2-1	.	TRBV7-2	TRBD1	TGTGCCAGCAGCTTAGGACAGGGGGGGTACAATGAGCAGTTCTTC	CASSLGQGGYNEQFF
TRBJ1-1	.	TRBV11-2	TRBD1	TGTGCCAGCAGCTTGACAGGGTTTGGCAACACTGAAGCTTTCTTT	CASSLTGFGNTEAFF
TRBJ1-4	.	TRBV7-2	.	TGTGCCAGCAGCTTAGTTGGCCAGTATAATGAAAAACTGTTTTTT	CASSLVGQYNEKLFF
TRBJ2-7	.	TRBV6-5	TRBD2	TGTGCCAGCAGTCGACTAGCGGGGGGCCTGAGCGAGCAGTACTTC	CASSRLAGGLSEQYF
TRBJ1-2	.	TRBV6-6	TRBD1	TGTGCCAGCAGTTCGACAGGGGTTGCTTATGGCTACACCTTC	CASSSTGVAYGYTF
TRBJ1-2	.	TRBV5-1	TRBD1	TGCGCCAGCAGATTGGGACAGCATTCTAACTATGGCTACACCTTC	CASRLGQHSNYGYTF
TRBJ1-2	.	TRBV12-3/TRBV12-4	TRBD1	TGTGCCAGCAGTCGCGGACAGGGTTATGGCTACACCTTC	CASSRGQGYGYTF
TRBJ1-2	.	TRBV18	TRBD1	TGTGCCAGCTCCTCCGGGACAGGGGGCCTCCTGTATGGCTACACCTTC	CASSSGTGGLLYGYTF
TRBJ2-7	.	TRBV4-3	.	TGCGCCAGCAGCCCGAGGGGGGGGGCCTACGAGCAGTACTTC	CASSPRGGAYEQYF
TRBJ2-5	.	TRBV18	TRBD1	TGTGCCAGCTCACCGGGGACAGGGCAGGAGACCCAGTACTTC	CASSPGTGQETQYF
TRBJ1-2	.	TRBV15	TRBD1	TGTGCCACCAGCAGAGAGGCAGGGGGCATGAACTATGGCTACACCTTC	CATSREAGGMNYGYTF
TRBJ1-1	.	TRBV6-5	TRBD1	TGTGCCAGCAGCCGCATCGAGGGGGCTAGAACTGAAGCTTTCTTT	CASSRIEGARTEAFF
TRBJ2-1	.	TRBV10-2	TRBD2	TGCGCCAGCAGTGAGTATCCTAGCGGGACCTACAATGAGCAGTTCTTC	CASSEYPSGTYNEQFF
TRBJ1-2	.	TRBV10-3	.	TGTGCCATCAGTGAGTCGTCAGGCCTATATGGCTACACCTTC	CAISESSGLYGYTF
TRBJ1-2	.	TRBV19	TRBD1	TGTGCCAGTAGTACGAGATATCCCGGGACAGGGGGCGATCCTAACTATGGCTACACCTTC	CASSTRYPGTGGDPNYGYTF
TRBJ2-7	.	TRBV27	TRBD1	TGTGCCAGCCGCTCGAGAACAGGGGCGATACCCTACGAGCAGTACTTC	CASRSRTGAIPYEQYF
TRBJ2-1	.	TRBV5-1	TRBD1	TGCGCCAGCAGCCCGGGACAGCAAGACCCAGGTGAGCAGTTCTTC	CASSPGQQDPGEQFF